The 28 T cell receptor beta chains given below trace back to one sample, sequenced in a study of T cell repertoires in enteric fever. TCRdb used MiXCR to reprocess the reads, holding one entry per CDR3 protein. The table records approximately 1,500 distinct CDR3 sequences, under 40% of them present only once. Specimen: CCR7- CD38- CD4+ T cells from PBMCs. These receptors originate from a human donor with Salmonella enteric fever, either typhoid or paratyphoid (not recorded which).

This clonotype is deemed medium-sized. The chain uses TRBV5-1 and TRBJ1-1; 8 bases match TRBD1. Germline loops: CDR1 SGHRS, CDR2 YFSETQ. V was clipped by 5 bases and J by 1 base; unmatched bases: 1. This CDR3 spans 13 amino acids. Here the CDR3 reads CASSTGGNTEAFF. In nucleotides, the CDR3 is TGCGCCAGCAGTACAGGGGGGAACACTGAAGCTTTCTTT.

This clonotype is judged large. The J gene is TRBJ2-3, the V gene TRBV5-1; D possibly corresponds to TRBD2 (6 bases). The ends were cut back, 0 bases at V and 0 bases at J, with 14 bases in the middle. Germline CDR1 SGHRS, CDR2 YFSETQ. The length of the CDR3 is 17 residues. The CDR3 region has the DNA TGCGCCAGCAGCTTGGCCGTGTCGGGAGAGAGCACAGATACGCAGTATTTT. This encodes CASSLAVSGESTDTQYF.

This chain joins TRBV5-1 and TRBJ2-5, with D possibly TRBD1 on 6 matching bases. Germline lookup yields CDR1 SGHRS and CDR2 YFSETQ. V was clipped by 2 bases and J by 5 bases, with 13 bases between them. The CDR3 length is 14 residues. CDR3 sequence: CASSLGRQGETQYF. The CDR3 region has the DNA TGCGCCAGCAGCTTAGGTCGTCAGGGGGAGACCCAGTACTTC. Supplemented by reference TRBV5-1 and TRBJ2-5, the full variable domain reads KAGVTQTPRYLIKTRGQQVTLSCSPISGHRSVSWYQQTPGQGLQFLFEYFSETQRNKGNFPGRFSGRQFSNSRSEMNVSTLELGDSALYLCASSLGRQGETQYFGPGTRLLVL.

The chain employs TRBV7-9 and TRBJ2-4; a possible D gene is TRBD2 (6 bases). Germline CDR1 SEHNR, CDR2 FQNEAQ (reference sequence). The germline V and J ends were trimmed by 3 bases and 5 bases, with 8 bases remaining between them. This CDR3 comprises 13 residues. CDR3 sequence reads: CASSFTGENIQYF. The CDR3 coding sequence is TGTGCCAGCAGCTTTACGGGAGAAAACATTCAGTACTTC.

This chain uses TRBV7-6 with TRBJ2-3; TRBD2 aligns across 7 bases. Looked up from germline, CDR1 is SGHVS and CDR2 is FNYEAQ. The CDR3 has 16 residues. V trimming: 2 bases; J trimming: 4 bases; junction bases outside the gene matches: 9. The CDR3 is CASSLLLRAGADTQYF. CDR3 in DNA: TGTGCCAGCAGCTTATTACTCCGGGCGGGGGCAGATACGCAGTATTTT.

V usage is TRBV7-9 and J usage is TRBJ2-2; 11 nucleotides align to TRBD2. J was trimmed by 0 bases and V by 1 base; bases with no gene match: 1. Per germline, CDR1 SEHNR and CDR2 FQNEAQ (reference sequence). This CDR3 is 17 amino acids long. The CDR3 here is CASSLGLAGPNTGELFF. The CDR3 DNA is TGTGCCAGCAGCTTAGGACTAGCGGGGCCGAACACCGGGGAGCTGTTTTTT.

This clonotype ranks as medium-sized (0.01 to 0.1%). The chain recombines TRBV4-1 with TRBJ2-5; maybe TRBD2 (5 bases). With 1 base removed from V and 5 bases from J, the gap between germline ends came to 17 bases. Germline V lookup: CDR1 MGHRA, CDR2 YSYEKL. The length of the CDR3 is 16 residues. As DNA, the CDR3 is TGCGCCAGCAGCCAAGCTAGAGGGCCAAGGTCGGAGACCCAGTACTTC. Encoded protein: CASSQARGPRSETQYF.

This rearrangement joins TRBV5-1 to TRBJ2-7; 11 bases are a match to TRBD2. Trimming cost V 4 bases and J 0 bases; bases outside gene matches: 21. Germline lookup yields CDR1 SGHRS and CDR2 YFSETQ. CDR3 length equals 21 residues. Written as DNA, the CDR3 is TGCGCCAGCAGCATACTAGGGACTAGCGGAAGGTGGTCGCCCTTCTCCTACGAGCAGTACTTC. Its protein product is CASSILGTSGRWSPFSYEQYF.

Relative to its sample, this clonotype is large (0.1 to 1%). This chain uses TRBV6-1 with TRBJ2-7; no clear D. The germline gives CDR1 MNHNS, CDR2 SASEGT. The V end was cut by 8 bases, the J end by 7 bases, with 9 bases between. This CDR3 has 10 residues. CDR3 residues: CASEDGEQYF. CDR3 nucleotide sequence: TGTGCCAGCGAGGACGGGGAGCAGTACTTC.

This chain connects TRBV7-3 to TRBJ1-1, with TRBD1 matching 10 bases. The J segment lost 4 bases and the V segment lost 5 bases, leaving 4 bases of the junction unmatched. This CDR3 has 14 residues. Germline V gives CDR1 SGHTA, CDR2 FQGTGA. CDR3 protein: CASSLGQGSTEAFF. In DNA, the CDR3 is TGTGCCAGCAGCCTGGGACAGGGGTCCACTGAAGCTTTCTTT.

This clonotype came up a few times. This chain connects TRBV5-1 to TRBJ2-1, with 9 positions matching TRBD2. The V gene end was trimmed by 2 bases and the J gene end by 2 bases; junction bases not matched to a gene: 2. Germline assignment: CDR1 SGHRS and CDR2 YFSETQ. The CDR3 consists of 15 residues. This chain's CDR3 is CASSLIAGAYNEQFF. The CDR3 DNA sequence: TGCGCCAGCAGCTTAATAGCGGGAGCCTACAATGAGCAGTTCTTC.

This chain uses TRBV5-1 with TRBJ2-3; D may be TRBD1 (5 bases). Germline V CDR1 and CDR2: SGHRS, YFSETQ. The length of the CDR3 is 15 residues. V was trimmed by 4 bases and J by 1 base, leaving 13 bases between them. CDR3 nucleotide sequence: TGCGCCAGCAGCCGGAACGGACATGGCACAGATACGCAGTATTTT. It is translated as CASSRNGHGTDTQYF. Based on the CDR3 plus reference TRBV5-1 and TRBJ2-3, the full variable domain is KAGVTQTPRYLIKTRGQQVTLSCSPISGHRSVSWYQQTPGQGLQFLFEYFSETQRNKGNFPGRFSGRQFSNSRSEMNVSTLELGDSALYLCASSRNGHGTDTQYFGPGTRLTVL.

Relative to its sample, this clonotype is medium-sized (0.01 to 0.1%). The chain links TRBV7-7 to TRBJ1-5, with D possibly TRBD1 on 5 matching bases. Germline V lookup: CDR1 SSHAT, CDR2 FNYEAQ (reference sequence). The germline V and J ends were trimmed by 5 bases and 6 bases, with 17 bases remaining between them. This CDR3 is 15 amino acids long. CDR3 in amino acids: CASSLRLGQGQPQHF. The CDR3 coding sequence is TGTGCCAGCAGCCTCCGTTTGGGGCAAGGTCAGCCCCAGCATTTT.

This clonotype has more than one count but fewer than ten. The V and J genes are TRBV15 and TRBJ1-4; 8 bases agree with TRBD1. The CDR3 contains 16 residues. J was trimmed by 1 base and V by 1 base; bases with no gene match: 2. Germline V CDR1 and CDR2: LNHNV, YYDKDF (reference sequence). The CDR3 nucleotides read TGTGCCACCAGCAGAGGAGACAGGGGAACTAATGAAAAACTGTTTTTT. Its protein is CATSRGDRGTNEKLFF.

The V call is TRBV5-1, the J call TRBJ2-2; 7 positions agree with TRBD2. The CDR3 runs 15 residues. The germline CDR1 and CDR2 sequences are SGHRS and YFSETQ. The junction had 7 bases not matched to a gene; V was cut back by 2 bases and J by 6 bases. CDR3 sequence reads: CASSLSGAFAGELFF. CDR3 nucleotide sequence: TGCGCCAGCAGCTTAAGCGGGGCTTTCGCCGGGGAGCTGTTTTTT.

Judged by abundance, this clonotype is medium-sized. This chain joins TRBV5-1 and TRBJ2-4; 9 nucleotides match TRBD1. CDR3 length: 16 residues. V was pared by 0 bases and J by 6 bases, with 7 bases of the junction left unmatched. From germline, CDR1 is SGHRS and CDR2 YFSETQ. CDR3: CASSLGVLQGANIQYF. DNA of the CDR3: TGCGCCAGCAGCTTGGGGGTCTTACAGGGGGCAAACATTCAGTACTTC.

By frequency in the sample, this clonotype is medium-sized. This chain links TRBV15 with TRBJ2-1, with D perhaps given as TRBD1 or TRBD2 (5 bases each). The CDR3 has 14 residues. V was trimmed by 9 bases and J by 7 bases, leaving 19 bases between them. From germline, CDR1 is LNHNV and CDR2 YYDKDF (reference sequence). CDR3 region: CATARGRVTNEQFF. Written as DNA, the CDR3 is TGTGCCACGGCTCGGGGCAGGGTGACGAATGAGCAGTTCTTC.

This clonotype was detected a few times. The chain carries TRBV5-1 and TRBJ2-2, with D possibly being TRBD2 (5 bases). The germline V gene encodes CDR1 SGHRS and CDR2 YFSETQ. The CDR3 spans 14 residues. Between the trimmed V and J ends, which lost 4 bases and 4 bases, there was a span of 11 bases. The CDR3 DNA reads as TGCGCCAGCAGCAGCGGCGGAGGCACCGGGGAGCTGTTTTTT. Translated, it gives CASSSGGGTGELFF.

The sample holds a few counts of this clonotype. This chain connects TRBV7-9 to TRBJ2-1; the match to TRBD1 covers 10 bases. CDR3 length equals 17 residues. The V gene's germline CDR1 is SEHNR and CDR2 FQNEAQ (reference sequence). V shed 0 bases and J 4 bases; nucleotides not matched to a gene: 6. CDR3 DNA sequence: TGTGCCAGCAGCTTAGCGCTTCGGGACAGGGGATACAATGAGCAGTTCTTC. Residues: CASSLALRDRGYNEQFF.

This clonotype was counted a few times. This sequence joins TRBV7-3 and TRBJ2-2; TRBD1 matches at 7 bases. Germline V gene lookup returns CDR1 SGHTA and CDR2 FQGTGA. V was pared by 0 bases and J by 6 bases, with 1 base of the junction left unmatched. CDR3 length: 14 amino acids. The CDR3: CASSLTGTAGELFF. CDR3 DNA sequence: TGTGCCAGCAGCTTAACCGGGACAGCCGGGGAGCTGTTTTTT.

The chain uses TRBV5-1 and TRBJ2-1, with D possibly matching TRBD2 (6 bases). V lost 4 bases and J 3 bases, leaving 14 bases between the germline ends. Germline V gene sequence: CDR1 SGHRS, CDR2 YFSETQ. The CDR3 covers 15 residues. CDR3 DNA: TGCGCCAGCAGCCCGGGTGGACTAAACTACAATGAGCAGTTCTTC. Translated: CASSPGGLNYNEQFF.

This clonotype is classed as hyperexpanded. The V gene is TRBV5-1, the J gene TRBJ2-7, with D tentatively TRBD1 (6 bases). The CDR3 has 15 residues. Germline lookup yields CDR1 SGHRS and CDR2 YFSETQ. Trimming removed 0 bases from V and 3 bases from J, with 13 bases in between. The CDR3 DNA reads TGCGCCAGCAGCTTGGCCCTAGGACAGTACTACGAGCAGTACTTC. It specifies CASSLALGQYYEQYF. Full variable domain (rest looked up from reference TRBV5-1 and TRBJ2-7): KAGVTQTPRYLIKTRGQQVTLSCSPISGHRSVSWYQQTPGQGLQFLFEYFSETQRNKGNFPGRFSGRQFSNSRSEMNVSTLELGDSALYLCASSLALGQYYEQYFGPGTRLTVT.

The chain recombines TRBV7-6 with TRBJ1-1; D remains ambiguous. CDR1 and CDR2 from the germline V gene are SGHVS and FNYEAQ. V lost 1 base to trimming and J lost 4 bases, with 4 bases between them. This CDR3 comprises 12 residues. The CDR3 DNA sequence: TGTGCCAGCAGCTTAGTCAGCACTGAAGCTTTCTTT. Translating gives CASSLVSTEAFF.

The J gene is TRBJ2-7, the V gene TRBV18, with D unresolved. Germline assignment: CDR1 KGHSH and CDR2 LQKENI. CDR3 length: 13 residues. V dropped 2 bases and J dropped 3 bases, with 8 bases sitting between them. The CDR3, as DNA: TGTGCCAGCTCACCAGCGGTCGGCTACGAGCAGTACTTC. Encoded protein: CASSPAVGYEQYF. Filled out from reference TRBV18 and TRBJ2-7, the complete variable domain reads NAGVMQNPRHLVRRRGQEARLRCSPMKGHSHVYWYRQLPEEGLKFMVYLQKENIIDESGMPKERFSAEFPKEGPSILRIQQVVRGDSAAYFCASSPAVGYEQYFGPGTRLTVT.

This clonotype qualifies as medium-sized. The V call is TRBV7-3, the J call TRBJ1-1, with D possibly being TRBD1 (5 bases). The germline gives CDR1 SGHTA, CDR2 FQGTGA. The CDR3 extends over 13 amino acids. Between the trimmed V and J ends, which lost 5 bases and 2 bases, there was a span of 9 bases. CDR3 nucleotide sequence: TGTGCCAGCAGCCGGGGCCCCAACACTGAAGCTTTCTTT. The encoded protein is CASSRGPNTEAFF.

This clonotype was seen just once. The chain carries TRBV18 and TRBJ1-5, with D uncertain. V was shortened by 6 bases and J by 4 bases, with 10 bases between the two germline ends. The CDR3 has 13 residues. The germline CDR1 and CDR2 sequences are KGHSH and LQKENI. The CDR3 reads CASSSEMNQPQHF. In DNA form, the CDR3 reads TGTGCCAGCTCCAGCGAGATGAATCAGCCCCAGCATTTT.

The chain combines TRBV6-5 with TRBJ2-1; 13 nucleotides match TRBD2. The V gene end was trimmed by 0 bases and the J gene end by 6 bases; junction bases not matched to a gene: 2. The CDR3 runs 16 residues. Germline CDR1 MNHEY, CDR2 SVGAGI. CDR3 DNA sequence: TGTGCCAGCAGTTACTCGAGGACTAGCGGGAGCAATGAGCAGTTCTTC. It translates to CASSYSRTSGSNEQFF.

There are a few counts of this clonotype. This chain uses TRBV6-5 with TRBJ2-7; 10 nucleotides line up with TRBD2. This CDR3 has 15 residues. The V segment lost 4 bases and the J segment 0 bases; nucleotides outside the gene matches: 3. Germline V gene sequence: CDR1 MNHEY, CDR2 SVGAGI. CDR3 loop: CASSSEREGSYEQYF. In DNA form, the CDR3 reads TGTGCCAGCAGTTCGGAGCGGGAGGGCTCCTACGAGCAGTACTTC.